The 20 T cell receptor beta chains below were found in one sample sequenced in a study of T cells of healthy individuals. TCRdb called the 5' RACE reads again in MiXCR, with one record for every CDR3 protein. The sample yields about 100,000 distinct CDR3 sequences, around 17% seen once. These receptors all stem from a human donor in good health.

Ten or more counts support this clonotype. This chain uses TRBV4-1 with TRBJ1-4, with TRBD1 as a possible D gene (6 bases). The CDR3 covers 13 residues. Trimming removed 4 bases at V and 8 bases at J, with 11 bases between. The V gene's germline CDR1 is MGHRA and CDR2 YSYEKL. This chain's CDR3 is CASSPIQGEKLFF. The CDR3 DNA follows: TGCGCCAGCAGCCCGATACAGGGAGAAAAACTGTTTTTT.

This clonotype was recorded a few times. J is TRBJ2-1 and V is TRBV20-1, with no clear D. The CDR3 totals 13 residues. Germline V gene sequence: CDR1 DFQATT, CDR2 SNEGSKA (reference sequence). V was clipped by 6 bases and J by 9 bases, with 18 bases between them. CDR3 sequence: CSAPSRLDGEQFF. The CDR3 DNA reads TGCAGTGCGCCTTCCCGGCTGGACGGTGAGCAGTTCTTC.

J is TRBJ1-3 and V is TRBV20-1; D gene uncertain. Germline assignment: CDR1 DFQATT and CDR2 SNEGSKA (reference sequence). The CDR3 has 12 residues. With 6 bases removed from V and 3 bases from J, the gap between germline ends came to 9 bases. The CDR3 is CSAGRGGNTIYF. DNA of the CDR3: TGCAGTGCAGGGAGAGGTGGAAACACCATATATTTT.

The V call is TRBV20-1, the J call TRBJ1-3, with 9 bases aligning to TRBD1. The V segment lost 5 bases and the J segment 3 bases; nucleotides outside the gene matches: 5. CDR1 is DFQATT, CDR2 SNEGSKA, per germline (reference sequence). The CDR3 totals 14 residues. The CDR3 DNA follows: TGCAGTGCTGGTACAGGGGGCTATGGAAACACCATATATTTT. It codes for CSAGTGGYGNTIYF.

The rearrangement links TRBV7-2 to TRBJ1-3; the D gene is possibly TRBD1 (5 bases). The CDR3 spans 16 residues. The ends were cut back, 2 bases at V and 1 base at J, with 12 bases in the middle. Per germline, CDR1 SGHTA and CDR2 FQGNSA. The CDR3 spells CASSLTGGRSGNTIYF. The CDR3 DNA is TGTGCCAGCAGCTTAACGGGGGGAAGGTCTGGAAACACCATATATTTT.

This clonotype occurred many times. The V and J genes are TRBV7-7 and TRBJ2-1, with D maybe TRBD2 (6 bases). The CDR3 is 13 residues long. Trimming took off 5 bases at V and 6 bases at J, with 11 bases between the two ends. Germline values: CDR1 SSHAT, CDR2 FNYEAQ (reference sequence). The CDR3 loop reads CASSALTSNEQFF. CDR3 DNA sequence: TGTGCCAGCAGCGCCCTGACTAGCAATGAGCAGTTCTTC.

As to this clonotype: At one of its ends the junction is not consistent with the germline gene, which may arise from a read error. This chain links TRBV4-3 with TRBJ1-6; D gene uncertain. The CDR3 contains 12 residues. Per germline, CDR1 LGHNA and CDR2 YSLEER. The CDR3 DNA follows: TGCGCCAGCAGCCATGCCGATTCATCCCTCCACTTT. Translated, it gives CASSHADSSLHF.

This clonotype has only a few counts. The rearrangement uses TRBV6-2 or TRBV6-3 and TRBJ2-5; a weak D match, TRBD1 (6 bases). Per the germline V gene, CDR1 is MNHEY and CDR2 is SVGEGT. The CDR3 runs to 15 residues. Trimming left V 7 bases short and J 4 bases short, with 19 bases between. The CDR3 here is CASNLPPQGAETQYF. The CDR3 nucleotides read TGTGCCAGCAACCTACCTCCACAGGGTGCAGAGACCCAGTACTTC.

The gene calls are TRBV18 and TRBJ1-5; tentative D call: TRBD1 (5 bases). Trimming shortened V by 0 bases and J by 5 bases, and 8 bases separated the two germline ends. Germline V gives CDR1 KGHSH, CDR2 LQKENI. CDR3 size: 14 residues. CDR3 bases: TGTGCCAGCTCACCACCGGGGCCAGATCAGCCCCAGCATTTT. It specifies CASSPPGPDQPQHF.

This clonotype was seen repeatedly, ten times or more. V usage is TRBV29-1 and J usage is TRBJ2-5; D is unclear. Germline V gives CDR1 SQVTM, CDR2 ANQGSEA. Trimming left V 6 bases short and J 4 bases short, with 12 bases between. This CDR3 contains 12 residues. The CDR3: CSVIAQIETQYF. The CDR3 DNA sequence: TGCAGCGTAATAGCACAGATAGAGACCCAGTACTTC.

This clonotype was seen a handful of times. The CDR3 here is CASSRQDTGELFF. In nucleotides, the CDR3 is TGTGCCAGCAGCCGACAGGACACCGGGGAGCTGTTTTTT. This chain uses TRBV2 with TRBJ2-2; TRBD1 is a possible D gene (6 bases). CDR3 size: 13 residues. CDR1 is SNHLY and CDR2 is FYNNEI in the germline V gene. Trimming pared 6 bases from V and 3 bases from J, leaving 8 bases between.

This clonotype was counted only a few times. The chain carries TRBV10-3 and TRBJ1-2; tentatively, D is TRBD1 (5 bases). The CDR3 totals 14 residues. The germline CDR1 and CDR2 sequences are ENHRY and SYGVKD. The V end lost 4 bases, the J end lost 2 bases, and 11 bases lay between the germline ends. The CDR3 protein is CAISGQGGNYGYTF. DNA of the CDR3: TGTGCCATCAGTGGGCAGGGAGGGAACTATGGCTACACCTTC.

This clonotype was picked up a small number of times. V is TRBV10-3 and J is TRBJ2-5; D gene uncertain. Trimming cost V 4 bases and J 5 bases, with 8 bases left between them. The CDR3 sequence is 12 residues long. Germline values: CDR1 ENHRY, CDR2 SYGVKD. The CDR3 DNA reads TGTGCCATCAGTGCGGGTGGGGAGACCCAGTACTTC. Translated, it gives CAISAGGETQYF.

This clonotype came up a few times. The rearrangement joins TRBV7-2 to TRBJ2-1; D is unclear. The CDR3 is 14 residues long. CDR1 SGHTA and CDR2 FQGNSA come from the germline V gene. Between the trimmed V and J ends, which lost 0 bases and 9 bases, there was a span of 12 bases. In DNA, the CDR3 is TGTGCCAGCAGCTTAGCGGCAGGCGGTAGTGAGCAGTTCTTC. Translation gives CASSLAAGGSEQFF. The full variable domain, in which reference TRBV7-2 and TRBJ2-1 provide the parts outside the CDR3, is GAGVSQSPSNKVTEKGKDVELRCDPISGHTALYWYRQSLGQGLEFLIYFQGNSAPDKSGLPSDRFSAERTGGSVSTLTIQRTQQEDSAVYLCASSLAAGGSEQFFGPGTRLTVL.

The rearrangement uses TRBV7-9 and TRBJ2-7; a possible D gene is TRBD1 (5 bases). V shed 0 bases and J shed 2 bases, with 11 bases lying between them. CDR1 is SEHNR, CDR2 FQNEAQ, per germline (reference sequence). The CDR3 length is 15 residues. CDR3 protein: CASSLAGAQPYEQYF. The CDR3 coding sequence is TGTGCCAGCAGCTTAGCTGGGGCGCAACCCTACGAGCAGTACTTC.

The CDR3 reads CASSLAGGSDTQYF. As DNA, the CDR3 is TGTGCCAGCAGCCTAGCGGGGGGTTCAGATACGCAGTATTTT. V and J are TRBV6-6 and TRBJ2-3; TRBD2 matches 11 bases. The CDR3 is 14 amino acids. V was pared by 6 bases and J by 4 bases, with 3 bases of the junction left unmatched. The germline V gene encodes CDR1 MNHNY and CDR2 SVGAGI (reference sequence).

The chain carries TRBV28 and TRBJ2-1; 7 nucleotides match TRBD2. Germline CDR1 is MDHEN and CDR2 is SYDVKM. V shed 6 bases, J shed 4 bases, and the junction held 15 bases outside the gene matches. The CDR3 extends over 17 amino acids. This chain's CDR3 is CASSLFPRGTFYNEQFF. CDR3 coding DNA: TGTGCCAGCAGCCTTTTCCCGCGGGGGACCTTTTACAATGAGCAGTTCTTC.

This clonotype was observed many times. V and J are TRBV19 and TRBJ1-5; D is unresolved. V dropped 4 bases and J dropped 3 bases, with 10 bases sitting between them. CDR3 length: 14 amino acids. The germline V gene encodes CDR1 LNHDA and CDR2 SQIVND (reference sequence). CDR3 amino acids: CASSNGVHNQPQHF. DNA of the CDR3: TGTGCCAGTAGTAACGGGGTTCACAATCAGCCCCAGCATTTT.

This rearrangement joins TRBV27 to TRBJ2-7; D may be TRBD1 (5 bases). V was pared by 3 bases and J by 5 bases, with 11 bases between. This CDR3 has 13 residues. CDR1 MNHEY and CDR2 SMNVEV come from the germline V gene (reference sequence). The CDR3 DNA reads TGTGCCAGCAGTTTTTTCAGGGTCCACGAGCAGTACTTC. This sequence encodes CASSFFRVHEQYF.

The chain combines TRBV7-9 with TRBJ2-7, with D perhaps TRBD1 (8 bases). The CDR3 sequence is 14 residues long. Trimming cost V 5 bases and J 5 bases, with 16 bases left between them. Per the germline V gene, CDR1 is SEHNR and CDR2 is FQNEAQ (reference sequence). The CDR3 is CASSTGQGGNEQYF. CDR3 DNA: TGTGCCAGCAGCACCGGACAGGGAGGGAACGAGCAGTACTTC. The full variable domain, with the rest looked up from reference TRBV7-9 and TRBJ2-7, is DTGVSQNPRHKITKRGQNVTFRCDPISEHNRLYWYRQTLGQGPEFLTYFQNEAQLEKSRLLSDRFSAERPKGSFSTLEIQRTEQGDSAMYLCASSTGQGGNEQYFGPGTRLTVT.